The sequence of this TCR beta chain was determined in a study of cytomegalovirus exposure and HLA in healthy donors. Overall study context: About 180 million T cells yielded 100 million to 130 million unique TCR beta sequences, as an earlier analysis found.

Researchers ran the PCR with 60 Vbeta and 13 Jbeta primers. Sequenced by immunoSEQ multiplex PCR; TCRdb stores in-frame clones only, minus some. The sample holds about 200,000 clones, around 88% seen once. Worth noting for this clone: Its cognate antigen is unknown.

Overall study results and limits: When a later analysis was performed, an Asian-associated ancestry cluster reportedly had fewer N-insertions than the roughly 700-donor mean. Roughly uniform sequencing depth across donors was assumed, possibly incorrectly. Reportedly, TCR beta sequences accurately predicted HLA-A and HLA-B alleles in most subjects.

V was pared by 4 bases and J by 4 bases, with 6 bases of the junction left unmatched. CDR3 length: 15 amino acids. Germline CDR1 and CDR2: SGDLS and YYNGEE. V gene TRBV9 combines with J gene TRBJ2-2, with 8 bases matching TRBD1. The clonotype was recovered from a woman younger than 45 in good health and CMV-seronegative. The sample taken for sequencing was PBMCs. The CDR3 protein is CASSSGGVGTGELFF. The CDR3, as DNA: TGTGCCAGCAGCTCAGGGGGCGTCGGCACCGGGGAGCTGTTTTTT.